This T cell receptor beta chain was found in a study of siplizumab effects on memory and regulatory T cells. Germline loops: CDR1 MNHNY, CDR2 SVGAGI (reference sequence). V lost 6 bases and J lost 0; bases outside the gene matches: 3. The CDR3 covers 16 residues. General study findings and limits: Unstimulated subset assignment was obtained for only a minor fraction of alloreactive clones. Mappable alloreactive CD4+ clones came from Treg cells around 70% of the time on average with siplizumab, against 26.9% in controls. Confirmation was lacking for the suppressive function of proliferating Tregs derived from siplizumab cultures. Greater diversity than memory cells seemed evident in naive T cells, which also appeared to be major alloresponse contributors.

Using immunoSEQ multiplex PCR, the repertoire was profiled, and TCRdb retains in-frame clones only, with some absent. The data show approximately 120,000 clones, 92% seen once. This clone appeared a single time. Antigen specificity is unknown. The sequence was obtained from a human donor in good health. The sample comprised Tregs sorted from blood. The V call is TRBV6-6, the J call TRBJ2-1; 12 bases are a match to TRBD2. The CDR3 sequence: CASRWTSGTSYNEQFF. In nucleotides, the CDR3 is TGTGCCAGCAGGTGGACTAGCGGGACCTCCTACAATGAGCAGTTCTTC.